The 17 T cell receptor beta chains reported below all come from one sample, sequenced in a study of blood T cell repertoires in COVID-19. TCRdb keeps only in-frame clones here, not all; method: immunoSEQ multiplex PCR. The repertoire holds approximately 240,000 clones, with 75% to 95% as singletons. The source material was PBMCs or T cells enriched from blood (not recorded which). All receptors come from a woman under 30 who had recovered from COVID-19.

The V gene is TRBV5-5, the J gene TRBJ2-3; 10 nucleotides align to TRBD2. The germline CDR1 and CDR2 sequences are SGHKS and YYEKEE (reference sequence). V gave up 5 bases and J gave up 4 bases; unmatched junction bases: 7. The length of the CDR3 is 15 residues. The CDR3 DNA reads TGTGCCAGCAGTTGGGGACTAGCGAAGGCAGATACGCAGTATTTT. Its translation is CASSWGLAKADTQYF.

The chain is built from TRBV3-1 (or the pseudogene TRBV3-2) and TRBJ2-7, with 8 bases identical to TRBD1. Germline V lookup: CDR1 LGHDT, CDR2 YNNKEL (reference sequence). Losses at the gene ends were 5 bases for V and 7 bases for J; bases not matched to a gene: 7. The CDR3 extends over 13 amino acids. The CDR3 DNA reads TGTGCCAGCAGCTTCCGGACAGGGAGAGAGCAGTACTTC. Encoded protein: CASSFRTGREQYF.

The V call is TRBV27, the J call TRBJ1-3; D might be TRBD1 (5 bases). In germline, CDR1 is MNHEY, CDR2 SMNVEV (reference sequence). V was clipped by 3 bases and J by 0 bases, with 6 bases between them. The CDR3 runs to 14 residues. In DNA form, the CDR3 reads TGTGCCAGCAGTTTCGGGGGCTCTGGAAACACCATATATTTT. Translation gives CASSFGGSGNTIYF.

In regard to this clone: Other DNA sequences in the same sample also yield this CDR3. The CDR3 here is CASSQVRNSPLHF. CDR3 nucleotides: TGTGCCAGCAGCCAAGTGCGGAACTCACCCCTCCACTTT. The rearrangement uses TRBV3-1 (or the pseudogene TRBV3-2) and TRBJ1-6; no definite D call. Trimming took 1 base from V and 10 from J, leaving 8 bases between them. CDR3 length: 13 amino acids. Germline V CDR1 and CDR2: LGHDT, YNNKEL (reference sequence).

The chain employs TRBV13 and TRBJ2-3, with 12 bases identical to TRBD2. Trimming removed 5 bases from V and 3 bases from J; junction bases left unmatched: 18. Germline V gives CDR1 PRHDT, CDR2 FYEKMQ (reference sequence). The CDR3 is 20 residues long. As DNA, the CDR3 is TGTGCCAGCAGCACGAAAACAGGGTGGGGGACTAGCGGGTCAACAGATACGCAGTATTTT. This gives the protein CASSTKTGWGTSGSTDTQYF.

This sequence joins TRBV3-1 (or the pseudogene TRBV3-2) and TRBJ1-6, with 7 bases identical to TRBD1. Germline CDR1 and CDR2: LGHDT and YNNKEL (reference sequence). The CDR3 consists of 13 residues. V dropped 5 bases and J dropped 8; count of bases not matched to a gene: 3. The CDR3 spells CASSFQGDSPLHF. In nucleotides, the CDR3 is TGTGCCAGCAGCTTTCAGGGGGATTCACCCCTCCACTTT.

V is TRBV5-4 and J is TRBJ2-1; D remains unclear. The V end lost 0 bases, the J end lost 0 bases, and 4 bases lay between the germline ends. This CDR3 contains 14 residues. Germline V gene data show CDR1 as SGHNT and CDR2 as YYREEE (reference sequence). The CDR3 protein is CASSLDNSYNEQFF. The CDR3 nucleotides are TGTGCCAGCAGCTTGGACAACTCCTACAATGAGCAGTTCTTC.

V usage is TRBV28 and J usage is TRBJ1-1, with unresolved D. Germline values: CDR1 MDHEN, CDR2 SYDVKM. Trimming stripped 2 bases from V and 1 base from J, with 11 bases between. The CDR3 totals 15 residues. The DNA for the CDR3 is TGTGCCAGCAGTTTACGCGGGGAGCGGAACACTGAAGCTTTCTTT. This encodes CASSLRGERNTEAFF.

The chain has TRBV18 and TRBJ1-1; D is possibly TRBD1 (6 bases). The CDR3 contains 14 residues. V lost 4 bases and J 2 bases, leaving 11 bases between the germline ends. In germline, CDR1 is KGHSH, CDR2 LQKENI. Here the CDR3 reads CASSQSGTNTEAFF. CDR3 nucleotides: TGTGCCAGCTCACAGAGCGGGACAAACACTGAAGCTTTCTTT. Full variable domain (remainder filled in from reference TRBV18 and TRBJ1-1): NAGVMQNPRHLVRRRGQEARLRCSPMKGHSHVYWYRQLPEEGLKFMVYLQKENIIDESGMPKERFSAEFPKEGPSILRIQQVVRGDSAAYFCASSQSGTNTEAFFGQGTRLTVV.

The genes are TRBV7-2 and TRBJ2-3, with D possibly TRBD2 on 6 matching bases. The V gene lost 5 bases and the J gene lost 6 bases, with 15 bases spanning the gap. This CDR3 is 14 amino acids long. Germline-derived CDR1 and CDR2 are SGHTA and FQGNSA. This CDR3 is CASSPGLFHDTQYF. Here the CDR3 DNA reads TGTGCCAGCAGCCCAGGACTATTCCATGATACGCAGTATTTT.

The V and J genes are TRBV5-8 and TRBJ1-1; D gene ambiguous. Between the trimmed V and J ends, which lost 4 bases and 6 bases, there was a span of 19 bases. Germline V CDR1 and CDR2: SGHTS, YDEGEE. The CDR3 contains 15 residues. The CDR3 loop reads CASSPKPRRGAEAFF. For the CDR3, the DNA is TGTGCCAGCAGCCCAAAGCCGCGCCGGGGAGCTGAAGCTTTCTTT.

The rearrangement links TRBV11-3 to TRBJ2-1; the D gene is possibly TRBD1 (6 bases). CDR1 and CDR2 (germline): SGHNT, YENEEA. Trimming left V 3 bases short and J 6 bases short, with 12 bases between. This CDR3 comprises 14 residues. The DNA of the CDR3 is TGTGCCAGCAGCTTTGACAGGCAACTCAATGAGCAGTTCTTC. Translated, it gives CASSFDRQLNEQFF. The full variable domain, completed using reference TRBV11-3 and TRBJ2-1, is EAGVVQSPRYKIIEKKQPVAFWCNPISGHNTLYWYLQNLGQGPELLIRYENEEAVDDSQLPKDRFSAERLKGVDSTLKIQPAELGDSAVYLCASSFDRQLNEQFFGPGTRLTVL.

This clone was observed a single time. The chain joins TRBV7-8 to TRBJ1-2; possibly TRBD1 for D (5 bases). Germline assignment: CDR1 SGHVS and CDR2 FQNEAQ. V dropped 4 bases and J dropped 8 bases, with 11 bases sitting between them. The CDR3 runs 12 residues. This CDR3 is CASSSRVGGYTF. The CDR3 DNA is TGTGCCAGCAGCTCCAGGGTCGGGGGCTACACCTTC.

The chain uses TRBV7-6 and TRBJ1-4; 9 bases are shared with TRBD1. Per the germline V gene, CDR1 is SGHVS and CDR2 is FNYEAQ. The V gene end was trimmed by 5 bases and the J gene end by 7 bases; junction bases not matched to a gene: 8. This CDR3 is built from 15 residues. The CDR3 nucleotides read TGTGCCAGCAGCCCCGGGGGACAGGGAGGTGAAAAACTGTTTTTT. This codes for CASSPGGQGGEKLFF.

The CDR3 loop reads CASSLSAGGQPQHF. The CDR3 DNA reads as TGTGCCAGCAGTTTATCCGCAGGGGGTCAGCCCCAGCATTTT. V gene TRBV28 combines with J gene TRBJ1-5; TRBD1 aligns across 7 bases. The V gene end was trimmed by 1 base and the J gene end by 6 bases; junction bases not matched to a gene: 3. This CDR3 region has 14 residues. Germline V gives CDR1 MDHEN, CDR2 SYDVKM. The complete variable domain, with remaining parts taken from reference TRBV28 and TRBJ1-5, reads DVKVTQSSRYLVKRTGEKVFLECVQDMDHENMFWYRQDPGLGLRLIYFSYDVKMKEKGDIPEGYSVSREKKERFSLILESASTNQTSMYLCASSLSAGGQPQHFGDGTRLSIL.

This clone was found once. The V gene is TRBV2, the J gene TRBJ2-6, with D hard to call. V lost 5 bases and J lost 0, with 8 bases in between. Per germline, CDR1 SNHLY and CDR2 FYNNEI. The CDR3 consists of 15 residues. The CDR3 protein is CASSPQVSGANVLTF. Here the CDR3 DNA reads TGTGCCAGCAGTCCTCAGGTCTCTGGGGCCAACGTCCTGACTTTC. Supplemented by reference TRBV2 and TRBJ2-6, the full variable domain reads EPEVTQTPSHQVTQMGQEVILRCVPISNHLYFYWYRQILGQKVEFLVSFYNNEISEKSEIFDDQFSVERPDGSNFTLKIRSTKLEDSAMYFCASSPQVSGANVLTFGAGSRLTVL.

The chain recombines TRBV4-2 with TRBJ1-5; 7 bases are a match to TRBD1. The CDR3 sequence is 15 residues long. Unmatched junction bases numbered 8, after V lost 4 bases and J lost 5 bases. CDR1 is LGHNA and CDR2 is YNFKEQ in the germline V gene. CDR3: CASSLEGASDQPQHF. CDR3 nucleotides: TGTGCCAGCAGCCTCGAGGGGGCTTCCGATCAGCCCCAGCATTTT.